This T cell receptor beta chain was documented in a study of T cell responses to AZD1222 COVID-19 vaccine. Study-wide results and limits: Donors in the cohort were predominantly white British and more often female, and clonal diversity was possibly underestimated.

About this clone: Antigen: not known.

The CDR3 runs 14 residues. V was pared by 3 bases and J by 3 bases, with 12 bases between. Germline V CDR1 and CDR2: SGHRS, YFSETQ. Only in-frame clones appear in the TCRdb table, and some are missing; sequencing was by immunoSEQ multiplex PCR. The sample holds 200,000 to 250,000 clones, 93% seen once. This rearrangement joins TRBV5-1 to TRBJ1-1; D call uncertain. Here the sequenced sample was peripheral blood, taken on day 0 of MenACWY control vaccination. The source is an adult in good health. The CDR3 bases are TGCGCCAGCAGCTCCGGGAGTACGGACACTGAAGCTTTCTTT. Amino acids: CASSSGSTDTEAFF.